This T cell receptor (beta chain) was captured in a study of blood T cell repertoires in COVID-19. About the research overall: The origin of the acute and convalescent COVID-19 samples was the United States, Italy and Spain. Sample material is recorded as cDNA or gDNA derived from T cells, B-cell-depleted T cells, or PBMCs.

The assay was immunoSEQ multiplex PCR, and TCRdb's table has in-frame clones only and misses some. Among approximately 84,000 clones listed, nearly 85% were seen once. This CDR3 has 14 residues. Germline-derived CDR1 and CDR2 are LGHNA and YNFKEQ. The V end lost 1 base, the J end lost 5 bases, and 12 bases lay between the germline ends. This clone appeared once. The material sequenced was peripheral blood. The V and J genes are TRBV4-2 and TRBJ2-7; no reliable D call. The receptor's source is a woman older than 75 with acute or convalescent COVID-19. Here the CDR3 reads CASSQVLGGHEQYF. The CDR3 DNA sequence: TGTGCCAGCAGCCAAGTTCTCGGCGGTCACGAGCAGTACTTC.